This TCR beta chain appears in the sequencing data of a study of T cells in Graves' hyperthyroidism and ophthalmopathy. The length of the CDR3 is 14 residues. With 6 bases removed from V and 7 bases from J, the gap between germline ends came to 16 bases. CDR1 is ENHRY, CDR2 SYGVKD, per germline. A note on this clonotype: Its matching antigen is unknown.

Authors of the study amplified TCR beta CDR3 regions from RNA transcripts. First-round RT-PCR with HTBI primers amplified the TCR CDR3 region. TCRdb used MiXCR to reprocess the multiplex PCR reads, holding one entry per CDR3 protein. The profile shows approximately 48,000 distinct CDR3 sequences, more than 40% of them singletons. Stability of Graves' hyperthyroidism was defined as absent ophthalmopathy progression within 18 months. Diagnoses were established using clinical symptoms, serum thyroxine and TRAb, thyroid ultrasound and orbital computed tomography. Study-wide results and limits: Most thyroid clonotypes with frequency above 0.001 were detected in blood. Ophthalmopathy was model-predicted a median roughly 6.5 months pre-onset.

The genes are TRBV10-3 and TRBJ1-5; D is ambiguous. The source is a woman aged 50 to 60 with Graves' hyperthyroidism. The sequenced material came from peripheral blood or thyroid tissue (not recorded which). The CDR3 bases are TGTGCCATCAGGGCCGTCGCTGGACTCCAGCCCCAGCATTTT. It translates to CAIRAVAGLQPQHF.